A single sample gave rise to the 14 T cell receptor beta chains below, sequenced in a study of graft-versus-host responses after intestinal transplantation. Processed graft tissue released its intraepithelial and lamina propria lymphocytes. Sequencing was performed with immunoSEQ multiplex PCR; in TCRdb, only in-frame clones are kept and a portion is missing. The profile shows 15,000 to 18,000 clones, around 70% of them singletons. This sample comprised ileum tissue, obtained 14 days after transplant. The origin of the receptors is a human patient who received an intestinal transplant, so some T cells may come from the graft donor.

The rearrangement joins TRBV7-2 to TRBJ2-1; 11 positions match TRBD2. The CDR3 length is 18 residues. The V and J ends lost 1 base and 2 bases, in that order; junction bases with no gene match: 7. CDR1 is SGHTA and CDR2 is FQGNSA in the germline V gene. The CDR3 region has the DNA TGTGCCAGCAGCTTAGAACTAGCGGGAGCAAACACCTACAATGAGCAGTTCTTC. Its translation: CASSLELAGANTYNEQFF.

The chain joins TRBV28 to TRBJ2-1; D unresolved. V lost 6 bases and J lost 6, with 9 bases in between. CDR3 length: 12 residues. Germline values: CDR1 MDHEN, CDR2 SYDVKM. CDR3 in amino acids: CASSYGINEQFF. DNA for the CDR3: TGTGCCAGCAGCTACGGAATCAATGAGCAGTTCTTC.

The rearrangement uses TRBV13 and TRBJ2-1, with D unclear. Germline CDR1 is PRHDT and CDR2 is FYEKMQ (reference sequence). Between the trimmed V and J ends, which lost 0 bases and 4 bases, there was a span of 7 bases. The CDR3 contains 14 residues. The CDR3 region has the DNA TGTGCCAGCAGCTTAGGAACAGATTACAATGAGCAGTTCTTC. Its translation: CASSLGTDYNEQFF.

The chain links TRBV5-1 to TRBJ2-3, with 11 bases that match TRBD2. V shed 0 bases and J 8 bases; nucleotides not matched to a gene: 8. This CDR3 region has 16 residues. Per germline, CDR1 SGHRS and CDR2 YFSETQ. In nucleotides, the CDR3 is TGCGCCAGCAGCTTGGTGCTAGCGGGGGGAGAGCGTACGCAGTATTTT. Amino acid sequence: CASSLVLAGGERTQYF.

The chain recombines TRBV2 with TRBJ2-3; 10 positions agree with TRBD2. Germline loops: CDR1 SNHLY, CDR2 FYNNEI. V lost 7 bases and J lost 4; bases outside the gene matches: 8. CDR3 size: 15 residues. CDR3 protein: CASNPEGLASDTQYF. The CDR3 coding sequence is TGTGCCAGCAATCCGGAGGGACTAGCGTCAGATACGCAGTATTTT.

The chain carries TRBV12-5 and TRBJ1-5, with D perhaps TRBD1 (5 bases). Germline assignment: CDR1 LGHNT and CDR2 FRNRAP. With 1 base removed from V and 7 bases from J, the gap between germline ends came to 8 bases. This CDR3 has 13 residues. The chain's CDR3 is CASGLGREQPQHF. CDR3 DNA sequence: TGTGCTAGTGGTTTGGGCAGGGAACAGCCCCAGCATTTT. Using reference TRBV12-5 and TRBJ1-5 for the parts outside the CDR3, the full variable domain is DARVTQTPRHKVTEMGQEVTMRCQPILGHNTVFWYRQTMMQGLELLAYFRNRAPLDDSGMPKDRFSAEMPDATLATLKIQPSEPRDSAVYFCASGLGREQPQHFGDGTRLSIL.

This clone was counted once. This chain links TRBV19 with TRBJ2-3; TRBD1 is a possible D gene (5 bases). The CDR3 has 13 residues. The V end lost 5 bases, the J end lost 0 bases, and 6 bases lay between the germline ends. Germline V CDR1 and CDR2: LNHDA, SQIVND (reference sequence). The CDR3 sequence: CASSGASTDTQYF. Here the CDR3 DNA reads TGTGCCAGTAGTGGGGCTAGCACAGATACGCAGTATTTT.

V and J are TRBV18 and TRBJ2-7, with 10 bases identical to TRBD1. CDR1 and CDR2 (germline): KGHSH, LQKENI. This CDR3 has 16 amino acids. V lost 5 bases and J lost 0; bases outside the gene matches: 7. CDR3 sequence reads: CASSTGQGLSSYEQYF. CDR3 sequence (DNA): TGTGCCAGCTCAACGGGACAGGGGTTAAGCTCCTACGAGCAGTACTTC.

This clone was seen a handful of times. The V and J genes are TRBV19 and TRBJ2-1; 11 positions match TRBD2. With 3 bases clipped from V and 7 bases from J, the junction kept 8 bases outside the gene matches. The V gene's germline CDR1 is LNHDA and CDR2 SQIVND (reference sequence). The CDR3 sequence is 16 residues long. DNA for the CDR3: TGTGCCAGTAGTATTTTAGTACTAGCGGGAGCGAATGAGCAGTTCTTC. This encodes CASSILVLAGANEQFF.

The V gene is TRBV19, the J gene TRBJ2-1; D might be TRBD2 (5 bases). The CDR3 is made up of 12 amino acids. The V end was cut by 10 bases, the J end by 6 bases, with 13 bases between. The germline V gene encodes CDR1 LNHDA and CDR2 SQIVND (reference sequence). For the CDR3, the DNA is TGTGCCACCGACTATCTAGGCAATGAGCAGTTCTTC. Amino acids: CATDYLGNEQFF.

This rearrangement joins TRBV6-5 to TRBJ1-3; no clear D gene. In germline, CDR1 is MNHEY, CDR2 SVGAGI. Between the trimmed V and J ends, which lost 6 bases and 0 bases, there was a span of 12 bases. The CDR3 loop spans 15 amino acids. The CDR3 loop is CASSPDAISGNTIYF. For the CDR3, the DNA is TGTGCCAGCAGCCCGGACGCAATCTCTGGAAACACCATATATTTT.

V and J are TRBV11-1 and TRBJ2-4; the D is unclear. V was trimmed by 2 bases and J by 9 bases, leaving 11 bases between them. This CDR3 contains 13 residues. The germline V gene has CDR1 SGHAT and CDR2 FQDESV (reference sequence). CDR3 region: CASSLLTWGIQYF. Written as DNA, the CDR3 is TGTGCCAGCAGCTTACTGACATGGGGCATTCAGTACTTC.

V usage is TRBV6-5 and J usage is TRBJ2-7; no clear D gene. Germline V lookup: CDR1 MNHEY, CDR2 SVGAGI. The CDR3 runs to 11 residues. V shed 2 bases and J shed 3 bases, with 2 bases lying between them. CDR3 amino acids: CASSYHYEQYF. The DNA of the CDR3 is TGTGCCAGCAGTTACCACTACGAGCAGTACTTC.

In this sample, this clone turned up a few times. The V gene is TRBV25-1, the J gene TRBJ2-5; 10 bases map to TRBD1. The V segment lost 8 bases and the J segment 4 bases; nucleotides outside the gene matches: 7. CDR1 is MGHDK, CDR2 SYGVNS, per germline. The CDR3 extends over 14 amino acids. The CDR3 DNA is TGTGCCAGCGTCGACAGGGGGCAAGGAGAGACCCAGTACTTC. Translation gives CASVDRGQGETQYF.